The rows below give T cell receptor beta chains drawn from one sample of a study of cytomegalovirus exposure and HLA in healthy donors. TCRdb keeps only in-frame clones here, not all; method: immunoSEQ multiplex PCR. The data hold about 200,000 clones, with approximately 78% observed a single time. The sequencing sample was made of PBMCs. Receptor source: a woman aged 50 to 60 in good health and CMV-seropositive. Both conserved end residues are part of each CDR3.

j_call: TRBJ2-3
v_call: TRBV6-5
cdr3_aa: CAVRIAGGTDTQYF

j_call: TRBJ2-3
v_call: TRBV9
cdr3_aa: CASSVGGGQGADTQYF

j_call: TRBJ2-7
v_call: TRBV5-5
cdr3_aa: CASSLAAGSLYEQYF

j_call: TRBJ2-3
v_call: TRBV7-9
cdr3_aa: CASSFPSASGTQYF

j_call: TRBJ1-4
v_call: TRBV7-9
cdr3_aa: CASSLTGVYEKLFF

j_call: TRBJ1-2
v_call: TRBV25-1
cdr3_aa: CASRAFGQGSGYTF

j_call: TRBJ2-1
v_call: TRBV6-1
cdr3_aa: CASRIAGSYNEQFF

j_call: TRBJ2-7
v_call: TRBV28
cdr3_aa: CASSGLGQGDTYEQYF

j_call: TRBJ2-1
v_call: TRBV7-2
cdr3_aa: CASSLGGGSYNEQFF

j_call: TRBJ1-2
v_call: TRBV6-5
cdr3_aa: CASSPSPGGANGYTF

j_call: TRBJ2-2
v_call: TRBV7-3
cdr3_aa: CASRKTGGNTGELFF

j_call: TRBJ2-3
v_call: TRBV5-1
cdr3_aa: CASSFGGVTDTQYF

j_call: TRBJ2-6
v_call: TRBV2
cdr3_aa: CASSASRAGANGLTF

j_call: TRBJ2-7
v_call: TRBV2
cdr3_aa: CASSSLETYEQYF

j_call: TRBJ2-7
v_call: TRBV5-8
cdr3_aa: CASSLESAPSYEQYF

j_call: TRBJ1-2
v_call: TRBV18
cdr3_aa: CASSPSSGGYYGYTF

j_call: TRBJ2-2
v_call: TRBV27
cdr3_aa: CASSFWDSNTGELFF

j_call: TRBJ2-7
v_call: TRBV27
cdr3_aa: CASSLGQGSYEQYF

j_call: TRBJ1-5
v_call: TRBV27
cdr3_aa: CASSLQGFHQPQHF

j_call: TRBJ2-1
v_call: TRBV11-2
cdr3_aa: CASSLGQTLYNEQFF

j_call: TRBJ1-2
v_call: TRBV10-3
cdr3_aa: CAISESLGLSGYTF

j_call: TRBJ2-7
v_call: TRBV5-1
cdr3_aa: CASSPGTGATYEQYF

j_call: TRBJ2-5
v_call: TRBV28
cdr3_aa: CAGSPGQGGLGLETQYF

j_call: TRBJ1-5
v_call: TRBV4-3
cdr3_aa: CASSQEFEGHQPQHF

j_call: TRBJ2-7
v_call: TRBV7-9
cdr3_aa: CASSLGTGDHEQYF

j_call: -
v_call: TRBV5-6
cdr3_aa: CASSWGLGTEGRPGEQYF

j_call: TRBJ2-7
v_call: TRBV28
cdr3_aa: CASRRDSLRYEQYF

j_call: TRBJ1-6
v_call: TRBV4-2
cdr3_aa: CASSQGGALGNSPLHF

j_call: TRBJ2-1
v_call: TRBV15
cdr3_aa: CATSRDDRTPYNEQFF

j_call: TRBJ2-7
v_call: TRBV28
cdr3_aa: CASSSGGQTSYEQYF

j_call: TRBJ2-2
v_call: TRBV4-3
cdr3_aa: CASSHSRAGTELFF

j_call: TRBJ1-3
v_call: TRBV5-4
cdr3_aa: CASSTGTQRGNTIYF

j_call: TRBJ2-7
v_call: TRBV4-2
cdr3_aa: CASSQTRGGAGEYEQYF

j_call: TRBJ2-7
v_call: TRBV7-9
cdr3_aa: CASKGTGGDEQYF

j_call: TRBJ2-7
v_call: TRBV25-1
cdr3_aa: CASNRGGLNEQYF

j_call: TRBJ2-7
v_call: TRBV28
cdr3_aa: CASSLGASLYEQYF

j_call: TRBJ2-5
v_call: TRBV10-3
cdr3_aa: CAISESAGGETQYF

j_call: TRBJ2-1
v_call: TRBV7-9
cdr3_aa: CASSLQSGGNEQFF

j_call: TRBJ1-6
v_call: TRBV9
cdr3_aa: CASSEGYNSPLHF

j_call: TRBJ2-1
v_call: TRBV18
cdr3_aa: CASSPVCSCCSYNEQFF

j_call: TRBJ2-5
v_call: TRBV28
cdr3_aa: CASKTPGLAGAETQYF

j_call: TRBJ2-1
v_call: TRBV7-7
cdr3_aa: CASSVGLAGLDEQFF

j_call: TRBJ1-1
v_call: TRBV20-1
cdr3_aa: CSAERSSEAFF

j_call: TRBJ2-3
v_call: TRBV7-8
cdr3_aa: CASSSSIAGDTQYF

j_call: TRBJ2-7
v_call: TRBV6-5
cdr3_aa: CASTPDRDRTYEQYF

j_call: TRBJ1-6
v_call: TRBV6-1
cdr3_aa: CASSGGTANSPLHF

j_call: TRBJ2-6
v_call: TRBV4-2
cdr3_aa: CASSPDMRGASGANVLTF

j_call: TRBJ1-2
v_call: TRBV6-5
cdr3_aa: CASSSPGQGDYGYTF

j_call: TRBJ2-7
v_call: TRBV10-1
cdr3_aa: CASSAWDRESNEQYF

j_call: TRBJ2-7
v_call: TRBV5-1
cdr3_aa: CASSLEGAYEQYF

j_call: TRBJ1-1
v_call: TRBV11-3
cdr3_aa: CASSLQGVDTEAFF

j_call: TRBJ2-2
v_call: TRBV2
cdr3_aa: CASSTVNTGELFF

j_call: TRBJ2-7
v_call: TRBV28
cdr3_aa: CASNSRLSGAYEQYF

j_call: TRBJ1-6
v_call: TRBV5-4
cdr3_aa: CASSLAGYNSPLHF

j_call: TRBJ2-3
v_call: TRBV5-1
cdr3_aa: CASSLERSGLLIFTTDTQYF

j_call: TRBJ2-1
v_call: TRBV12-5
cdr3_aa: CASGPGGVLPEQFF

j_call: TRBJ1-5
v_call: TRBV6-5
cdr3_aa: CASRSSSSNQPQHF

j_call: TRBJ1-6
v_call: TRBV27
cdr3_aa: CASSPYNSPLHF

j_call: TRBJ2-5
v_call: TRBV28
cdr3_aa: CASSLWDRGPLETQYF